This entry describes one TCR beta chain. Antigen unknown. This entry is derived from a study of cytomegalovirus exposure and HLA in healthy donors. Looking at the study overall: HLA-typed donors were the source of approximately 85 million unique TCRs held in an early data release. Study findings and constraints: Another analysis was done later, and it associated over 15,000 TCR beta sequences with HLA alleles at 0.05 false discovery rate. As a later analysis revealed, the rate of TCR association differed by HLA locus, with DRB1 most and HLA-C fewest. For most TCR beta V segments, an earlier analysis put the productive rate at about 87% or about 30% of the time.

60 Vbeta and 13 Jbeta primers were used in PCR. TCRdb keeps only in-frame clones here, not all; method: immunoSEQ multiplex PCR. The sample holds about 120,000 clones, 60% to 85% seen once. The V and J ends lost 2 bases and 10 bases respectively, with 11 bases between them. CDR3 length: 12 amino acids. CDR1 is SEHNR, CDR2 FQNEAQ, per germline (reference sequence). The TCR comes from a woman in her thirties or forties in good health and CMV-seropositive. Sequenced sample: PBMCs. This chain links TRBV7-9 with TRBJ1-1, with a weak D call TRBD1 (5 bases). The CDR3 sequence is CASSLSGQGAFF. The CDR3 DNA sequence: TGTGCCAGCAGCTTATCGGGTCAGGGAGCTTTCTTT. Looking up the rest from reference TRBV7-9 and TRBJ1-1 gives the full variable domain: DTGVSQNPRHKITKRGQNVTFRCDPISEHNRLYWYRQTLGQGPEFLTYFQNEAQLEKSRLLSDRFSAERPKGSFSTLEIQRTEQGDSAMYLCASSLSGQGAFFGQGTRLTVV.